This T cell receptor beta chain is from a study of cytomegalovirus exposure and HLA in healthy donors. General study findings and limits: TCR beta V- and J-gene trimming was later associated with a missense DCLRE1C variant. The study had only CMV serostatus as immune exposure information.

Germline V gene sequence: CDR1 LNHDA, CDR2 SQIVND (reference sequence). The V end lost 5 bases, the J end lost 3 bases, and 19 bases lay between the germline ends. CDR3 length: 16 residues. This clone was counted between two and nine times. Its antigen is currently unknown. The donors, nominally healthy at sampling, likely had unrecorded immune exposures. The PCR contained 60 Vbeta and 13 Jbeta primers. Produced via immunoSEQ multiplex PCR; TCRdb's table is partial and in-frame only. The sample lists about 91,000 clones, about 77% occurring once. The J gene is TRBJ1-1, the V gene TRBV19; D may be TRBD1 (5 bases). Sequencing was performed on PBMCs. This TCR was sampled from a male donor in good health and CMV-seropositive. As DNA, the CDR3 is TGTGCCAGTAGTCTTGGGGACTGGGGGGGACACACTGAAGCTTTCTTT. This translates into CASSLGDWGGHTEAFF.